This record looks at one TCR beta chain sequence and its context. Antigen unknown. Method: immunoSEQ multiplex PCR; TCRdb's copy keeps in-frame clones and lacks some. The top ten hold almost 0.9% of the sample, which has 950,000 to 1,200,000 clones, 60% to 80% seen once. This record belongs to a study of shared clonotypes between healthy human individuals. Findings and caveats of the study: Naive subsets, compared against memory subsets, generally had larger estimated richness values.

The healthy adult donors were HIV-negative and reported no recent acute infections or vaccinations. Trimming took 1 base from V and 6 from J, leaving 17 bases between them. The CDR3 contains 16 residues. Germline CDR1 reads LGHNA; CDR2 reads YNFKEQ. The sample taken for sequencing was memory CD4+ T cells from PBMCs. The subset was: CD45RA-negative fraction. This receptor was obtained from a man between 18 and 35 years old in good health. Some clones in this sample may be carry-over from other donors' samples. The chain is built from TRBV4-2 and TRBJ2-3, with a weak D call TRBD2 (6 bases). The CDR3 DNA reads as TGTGCCAGCAGCCAAGGCGATCCGACTAGTTTGGATACGCAGTATTTT. Protein: CASSQGDPTSLDTQYF.